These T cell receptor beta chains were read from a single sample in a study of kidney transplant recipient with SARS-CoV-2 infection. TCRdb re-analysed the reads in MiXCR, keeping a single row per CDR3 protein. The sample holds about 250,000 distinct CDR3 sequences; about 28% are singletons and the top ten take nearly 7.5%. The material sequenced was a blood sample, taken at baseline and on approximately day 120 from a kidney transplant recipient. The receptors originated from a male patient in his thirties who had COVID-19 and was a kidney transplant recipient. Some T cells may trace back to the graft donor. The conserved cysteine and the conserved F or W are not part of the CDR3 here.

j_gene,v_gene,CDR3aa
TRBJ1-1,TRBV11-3,ASILGRGRIHTEAF
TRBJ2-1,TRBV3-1,ASSRPGGLAGDNEQF
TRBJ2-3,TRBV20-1,SAGPPSTDTQY
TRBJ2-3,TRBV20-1,SCWGTEGTDTQY
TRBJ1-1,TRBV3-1,ASSNVTPISIRTVAF
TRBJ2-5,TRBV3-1,ASSGGAPISFSETQY
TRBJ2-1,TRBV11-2,ASSSTGTSGREDPHEQF
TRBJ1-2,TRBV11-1,ASSGYNKAGKTYGYT
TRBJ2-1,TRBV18,ASSPANSGRRF
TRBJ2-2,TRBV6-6,ASSYPPPPGELF
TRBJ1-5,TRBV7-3,ASSWDRDQPQH
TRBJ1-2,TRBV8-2,GSCQRDSRKTYGYT
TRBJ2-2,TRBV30,AWSVRQGDGELF
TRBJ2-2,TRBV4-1,ASSYIADVSTGELF
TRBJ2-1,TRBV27,ASRPDRERNFNNEQF
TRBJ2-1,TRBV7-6,ASSLAGRVSSYNEQF
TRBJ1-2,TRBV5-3,ARVNPVVRKTYGYT
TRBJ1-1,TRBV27,ASSLDRENTEAF
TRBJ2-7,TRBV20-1,SARDISSGSPEQY
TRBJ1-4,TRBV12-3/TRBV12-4,ASSLVRAGKLF
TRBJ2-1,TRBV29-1,SVAGESYNEQF
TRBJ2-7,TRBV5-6,ASSQPAGGNEQY
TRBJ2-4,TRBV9,AGSVGSARAKNIQY
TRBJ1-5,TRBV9,ASSAGQDRGQPQH
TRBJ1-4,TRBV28,ASREGKGNLPNEKLF
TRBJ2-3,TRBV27,ASSLGRGGADTQY